A selection of T cell receptor beta chains follows, all from one sample in a study of T cell repertoires in cytomegalovirus infection. Each CDR3 protein is one row after TCRdb ran MiXCR on the reads. The sample carries some 270,000 distinct CDR3 sequences, over 15% recorded once. Sequencing was done on a sample of CD8+ T cells from PBMCs. These receptors were obtained from a human donor in good health (CMV status not recorded). Some clones in this sample may be carry-over from other donors' samples. CDR3s include the opening cysteine and the closing phenylalanine or tryptophan. Fields, in order: V gene, clone size, D gene, J gene, CDR3 DNA, CDR3 protein. A D gene is named only where the DNA matches it firmly. Clone size appears in some rows only: once, few, many, or a class for an expanded clone.

v_call: TRBV6-2/TRBV6-3
clone_size: .
d_call: .
j_call: TRBJ2-7
cdr3_nt: TGTGCCAGCAGTTACTCTCCAGGGGCGAAGTACTTC
cdr3_aa: CASSYSPGAKYF

v_call: TRBV12-3/TRBV12-4
clone_size: many
d_call: TRBD1
j_call: TRBJ1-1
cdr3_nt: TGTGCCAGCAGCCAAACTCAGGGGGCTGAAACTGAAGCTTTCTTT
cdr3_aa: CASSQTQGAETEAFF

v_call: TRBV7-9
clone_size: many
d_call: .
j_call: TRBJ1-1
cdr3_nt: TGTGCCAGCAGATATACAGGGAACACTGAAGCTTTCTTT
cdr3_aa: CASRYTGNTEAFF

v_call: TRBV20-1
clone_size: .
d_call: .
j_call: TRBJ1-2
cdr3_nt: TGCAGTGCTAGAGAAGCAGGAAACTATGGCTACACCTTC
cdr3_aa: CSAREAGNYGYTF

v_call: TRBV6-2/TRBV6-3
clone_size: .
d_call: TRBD1
j_call: TRBJ2-2
cdr3_nt: TGTGCCAGCAGTTTGACAGGGCCCCCCACCGGGGAGCTGTTTTTT
cdr3_aa: CASSLTGPPTGELFF

v_call: TRBV12-3/TRBV12-4
clone_size: .
d_call: .
j_call: TRBJ2-1
cdr3_nt: TGTGCCAGCAGTTTCCAGAGCTACAATGAGCAGTTCTTC
cdr3_aa: CASSFQSYNEQFF

v_call: TRBV5-5
clone_size: few
d_call: .
j_call: TRBJ1-2
cdr3_nt: TGTGCCAGCAGCTTGGAATGGGGGGGGCTCTTCGGCTACACCTTC
cdr3_aa: CASSLEWGGLFGYTF

v_call: TRBV10-3
clone_size: few
d_call: TRBD2
j_call: TRBJ2-2
cdr3_nt: TGTGCCATCCTAGCGGCCGGGGAGCTGTTTTTT
cdr3_aa: CAILAAGELFF

v_call: TRBV5-1
clone_size: few
d_call: .
j_call: TRBJ2-1
cdr3_nt: TGCGCCAGCAGCCCCGAACGTTCCTACAATGAGCAGTTCTTC
cdr3_aa: CASSPERSYNEQFF

v_call: TRBV6-6
clone_size: few
d_call: .
j_call: TRBJ2-1
cdr3_nt: TGTGCCAGCAGTTCTCCGGACAGCGGCGATGAGCAGTTCTTC
cdr3_aa: CASSSPDSGDEQFF

v_call: TRBV14
clone_size: .
d_call: .
j_call: TRBJ2-7
cdr3_nt: TGTGCCAGCAGCCAAGAAGAAGGTTGGGGGCCCTCCTACGAGCAGTACTTC
cdr3_aa: CASSQEEGWGPSYEQYF

v_call: TRBV28
clone_size: .
d_call: .
j_call: TRBJ2-3
cdr3_nt: TGTGCCAGCAGTTTAACTGAGAGATGGGCAGATACGCAGTATTTT
cdr3_aa: CASSLTERWADTQYF

v_call: TRBV19
clone_size: few
d_call: .
j_call: TRBJ2-4
cdr3_nt: TGTGCCAGTACCAACCGCCTCGTATCAGCCAAAAACATTCAGTACTTC
cdr3_aa: CASTNRLVSAKNIQYF

v_call: TRBV27
clone_size: .
d_call: TRBD2
j_call: TRBJ2-1
cdr3_nt: TGTGCCAGCAGTTCAGCGGGGGGGTTCAATGAGCAGTTCTTC
cdr3_aa: CASSSAGGFNEQFF

v_call: TRBV7-9
clone_size: many
d_call: .
j_call: TRBJ2-7
cdr3_nt: TGTGCCAGCAGCGCCGGGACCTACGAGCAGTACTTC
cdr3_aa: CASSAGTYEQYF

v_call: TRBV6-1
clone_size: few
d_call: TRBD1
j_call: TRBJ1-1
cdr3_nt: TGTGCCAGCAGTGCGGGAGGGGGCCCACGACGTGACACTGAAGCTTTCTTT
cdr3_aa: CASSAGGGPRRDTEAFF

v_call: TRBV6-6
clone_size: few
d_call: .
j_call: TRBJ1-5
cdr3_nt: TGTGCCAGCAGTTTGACGGTATTCAATCAGCCCCAGCATTTT
cdr3_aa: CASSLTVFNQPQHF

v_call: TRBV2
clone_size: .
d_call: .
j_call: TRBJ1-5
cdr3_nt: TGTGCCAGCAGTGGTCGAGTGGGTCAGCCCCAGCATTTT
cdr3_aa: CASSGRVGQPQHF

v_call: TRBV12-3/TRBV12-4
clone_size: few
d_call: .
j_call: TRBJ2-1
cdr3_nt: TGTGCCAGCACCTTGGCGGACTACAATGAGCAGTTCTTC
cdr3_aa: CASTLADYNEQFF

v_call: TRBV7-9
clone_size: many
d_call: TRBD1
j_call: TRBJ2-3
cdr3_nt: TGTGCCAGCAGCTTACATGGACAGGGCAACACAGATACGCAGTATTTT
cdr3_aa: CASSLHGQGNTDTQYF

v_call: TRBV19
clone_size: many
d_call: .
j_call: TRBJ2-3
cdr3_nt: TGTGCTGCCGGGGCGAGCGCAGATACGCAGTATTTT
cdr3_aa: CAAGASADTQYF

v_call: TRBV4-1
clone_size: many
d_call: .
j_call: TRBJ1-2
cdr3_nt: TGCGCCAGCAGCCAGCCCCAGACAGGATCCTATGGCTACACCTTC
cdr3_aa: CASSQPQTGSYGYTF

v_call: TRBV7-7
clone_size: many
d_call: TRBD1
j_call: TRBJ2-1
cdr3_nt: TGTGCTAGCAGCCTGGACAGGACAGCCTACAATGAGCAGTTCTTC
cdr3_aa: CASSLDRTAYNEQFF

v_call: TRBV27
clone_size: .
d_call: .
j_call: TRBJ2-4
cdr3_nt: TGTGCCAGCAGTTTATCTGGGGGACCCCGGGACCAAAACATTCAGTACTTC
cdr3_aa: CASSLSGGPRDQNIQYF

v_call: TRBV28
clone_size: once
d_call: TRBD2
j_call: TRBJ2-7
cdr3_nt: TGTGCCAGCAGTTTGGATACTAGCGGGGGGGTCTCCTACGAGCAGTACTTC
cdr3_aa: CASSLDTSGGVSYEQYF

v_call: TRBV20-1
clone_size: .
d_call: .
j_call: TRBJ1-1
cdr3_nt: TGCAGTGCTAGAGTAGGGGGAATCATTGAAGCTTTCTTT
cdr3_aa: CSARVGGIIEAFF

v_call: TRBV28
clone_size: .
d_call: .
j_call: TRBJ2-1
cdr3_nt: TGTGCCAGCAGTCCTCGGGACCTAGGGAGTGAGCAGTTCTTC
cdr3_aa: CASSPRDLGSEQFF

v_call: TRBV12-3/TRBV12-4
clone_size: once
d_call: TRBD2
j_call: TRBJ2-5
cdr3_nt: TGTGCCAGCAGTTCCGGCGGGGGGCGAGAGACCCAGTACTTC
cdr3_aa: CASSSGGGRETQYF

v_call: TRBV6-2/TRBV6-3
clone_size: few
d_call: TRBD1
j_call: TRBJ2-5
cdr3_nt: TGTGCCAGCGTCCCCGGGACAGGGGACCAAGAGACCCAGTACTTC
cdr3_aa: CASVPGTGDQETQYF

v_call: TRBV12-3/TRBV12-4
clone_size: .
d_call: TRBD1
j_call: TRBJ1-4
cdr3_nt: TGTGCCAGCAGTCCTCCGGGACAGGGTAAAGGGAATGAAAAACTGTTTTTT
cdr3_aa: CASSPPGQGKGNEKLFF

v_call: TRBV7-8
clone_size: many
d_call: .
j_call: TRBJ1-3
cdr3_nt: TGTGCCAGCAGCTACCGACCGGACACCATATATTTT
cdr3_aa: CASSYRPDTIYF

v_call: TRBV12-5
clone_size: many
d_call: .
j_call: TRBJ1-1
cdr3_nt: TGTGCTAGTGGTTTAAGCTTGAACACTGAAGCTTTCTTT
cdr3_aa: CASGLSLNTEAFF

v_call: TRBV7-2
clone_size: many
d_call: TRBD1
j_call: TRBJ1-1
cdr3_nt: TGTGCCAGCAGCGGTAGGGGACAGGGGCCTGGATTCACTGAAGCTTTCTTT
cdr3_aa: CASSGRGQGPGFTEAFF

v_call: TRBV6-6
clone_size: many
d_call: .
j_call: TRBJ1-5
cdr3_nt: TGTGCCAGCGGCACAGGGCCTCATCAGCCCCAGCATTTT
cdr3_aa: CASGTGPHQPQHF

v_call: TRBV7-9
clone_size: .
d_call: TRBD2
j_call: TRBJ2-5
cdr3_nt: TGTGCCAGCGACCCCCAGCGGGGGACTCCGGAGGGAGAGACCCAGTACTTC
cdr3_aa: CASDPQRGTPEGETQYF

v_call: TRBV6-2/TRBV6-3
clone_size: many
d_call: .
j_call: TRBJ2-7
cdr3_nt: TGTGCCAGCAGTTACCTCGACAGCATCTCCTACGAGCAGTACTTC
cdr3_aa: CASSYLDSISYEQYF

v_call: TRBV12-3/TRBV12-4
clone_size: few
d_call: .
j_call: TRBJ2-1
cdr3_nt: TGTGCCAGCAGCCCGCTAGGCGCCTCCTACAATGAGCAGTTCTTC
cdr3_aa: CASSPLGASYNEQFF

v_call: TRBV7-2
clone_size: many
d_call: .
j_call: TRBJ2-7
cdr3_nt: TGTGCCAGCAGCCCCACCGGGGCTCACGAGCAGTACTTC
cdr3_aa: CASSPTGAHEQYF

v_call: TRBV5-6
clone_size: .
d_call: .
j_call: TRBJ1-1
cdr3_nt: TGTGCCAGCAGCTTGTCCGGAACGGGGGCAGGCACTGAAGCTTTCTTT
cdr3_aa: CASSLSGTGAGTEAFF

v_call: TRBV2
clone_size: few
d_call: .
j_call: TRBJ2-7
cdr3_nt: TGTGCCAGCAGTGAAGTTCAAGTACGCTACGAGCAGTACTTC
cdr3_aa: CASSEVQVRYEQYF

v_call: TRBV6-2/TRBV6-3
clone_size: few
d_call: .
j_call: TRBJ1-5
cdr3_nt: TGTGCCAGCAGTACATCAGGGCTGGGGAATCAGCCCCAGCATTTT
cdr3_aa: CASSTSGLGNQPQHF

v_call: TRBV7-2
clone_size: many
d_call: .
j_call: TRBJ2-1
cdr3_nt: TGTGCCAGCAGCTCACTCCTAGCCATTGAAAATGAGCAGTTCTTC
cdr3_aa: CASSSLLAIENEQFF

v_call: TRBV29-1
clone_size: .
d_call: TRBD1
j_call: TRBJ1-2
cdr3_nt: TGCAGCGTTGAAGAACCCCACAGGGGGCTGACTCCGGGCTACACCTTC
cdr3_aa: CSVEEPHRGLTPGYTF

v_call: TRBV5-6
clone_size: .
d_call: .
j_call: TRBJ1-1
cdr3_nt: TGTGCCAGCAGCTTTACCATAATGAGCTTCGCAGGGTCGAACACTGAAGCTTTCTTT
cdr3_aa: CASSFTIMSFAGSNTEAFF

v_call: TRBV27
clone_size: .
d_call: .
j_call: TRBJ1-4
cdr3_nt: TGTGCCAGCAGTTTATTCCCCCCTAGGGGAAGACTGTTTTTT
cdr3_aa: CASSLFPPRGRLFF

v_call: TRBV6-4
clone_size: .
d_call: TRBD1
j_call: TRBJ1-2
cdr3_nt: TGTGCCAGCAGTGACTCGAGGACAGGGGGACGAGATGGCTACACCTTC
cdr3_aa: CASSDSRTGGRDGYTF

v_call: TRBV7-9
clone_size: .
d_call: .
j_call: TRBJ1-6
cdr3_nt: TGTGCCAGCAGCCAACAGGGCATGACCTATAATTCACCCCTCCACTTT
cdr3_aa: CASSQQGMTYNSPLHF

v_call: TRBV7-9
clone_size: .
d_call: TRBD2
j_call: TRBJ2-7
cdr3_nt: TGTGCCAGCAGCTTAGCCCCGCGGACTAGTGACGAGCAGTACTTC
cdr3_aa: CASSLAPRTSDEQYF

v_call: TRBV20-1
clone_size: few
d_call: .
j_call: TRBJ1-1
cdr3_nt: TGCAGTGCTAGAGATGGGGATCACACTGAAGCTTTCTTT
cdr3_aa: CSARDGDHTEAFF

v_call: TRBV2
clone_size: .
d_call: .
j_call: TRBJ2-2
cdr3_nt: TGTGCCAGCAGCGCGCCGGGCCCGGGGGAGCTGTTTTTT
cdr3_aa: CASSAPGPGELFF

v_call: TRBV6-2/TRBV6-3
clone_size: many
d_call: .
j_call: TRBJ2-1
cdr3_nt: TGTGCCAGCAGTTACTCCCTAGCCGGCGGAAGCTCCTACAATGAGCAGTTCTTC
cdr3_aa: CASSYSLAGGSSYNEQFF

v_call: TRBV20-1
clone_size: .
d_call: TRBD2
j_call: TRBJ2-5
cdr3_nt: TGCAGTGCTAGAGCGGGGGGGATCGGAGAGACCCAGTACTTC
cdr3_aa: CSARAGGIGETQYF

v_call: TRBV11-2
clone_size: .
d_call: TRBD1
j_call: TRBJ2-5
cdr3_nt: TGTGCCAGCAGCCGAGACGGGACAGGGCAAGAGACCCAGTACTTC
cdr3_aa: CASSRDGTGQETQYF

v_call: TRBV4-1
clone_size: many
d_call: .
j_call: TRBJ2-1
cdr3_nt: TGCGCCAGCAGCCAAGGGTACACCTACAATGAGCAGTTCTTC
cdr3_aa: CASSQGYTYNEQFF

v_call: TRBV4-1
clone_size: many
d_call: .
j_call: TRBJ1-5
cdr3_nt: TGCGCCAGCAGCCACGTGGGGCTCGGTCAGCCCCAGCATTTT
cdr3_aa: CASSHVGLGQPQHF

v_call: TRBV29-1
clone_size: .
d_call: TRBD2
j_call: TRBJ2-7
cdr3_nt: TGCAGCGTTGAAATCCCCTCGCGGGGGGCCGCCTACGAGCAGTACTTC
cdr3_aa: CSVEIPSRGAAYEQYF

v_call: TRBV6-5
clone_size: few
d_call: .
j_call: TRBJ2-5
cdr3_nt: TGTGCCAGCACCCCGGACGGAACCCAAGAGACCCAGTACTTC
cdr3_aa: CASTPDGTQETQYF

v_call: TRBV7-9
clone_size: many
d_call: .
j_call: TRBJ1-1
cdr3_nt: TGTGCCAGCAGTGGAGCAGGACATATGAACACTGAAGCTTTCTTT
cdr3_aa: CASSGAGHMNTEAFF

v_call: TRBV19
clone_size: .
d_call: TRBD2
j_call: TRBJ2-1
cdr3_nt: TGTGCCAGTAGCGGGGGGTTCTCCTACAATGAGCAGTTCTTC
cdr3_aa: CASSGGFSYNEQFF